The source of this T cell receptor beta chain is a study of CD4 T cells in relation to SARS-CoV-2 and coronaviruses. The wider study: After nine to eleven days of antigen culture, PBMC TCR beta CDR3s were sequenced.

As for this clone: The antigen remains undetermined.

Findings and caveats of the study: Compared with monoreactive clones, crossreactive clones showed significantly weaker SARS-CoV-2 expansion. Samples before the pandemic and after infection were not matched within any donor.

The unexposed donors gave CD4+ T cells in about 2011-2019, prior to COVID-19. The cells were cultured for 10 days before CD4+ T cells were isolated. Cells permitting, SARS-CoV-2 S/N and four cold-coronavirus spikes were tested on unexposed-donor CD4+ T cells. This table comes from immunoSEQ multiplex PCR, and its TCRdb copy is limited to in-frame clones, with some not included. The sample contains around 25,000 clones, about 77% of which appear only once. The germline gives CDR1 MGHRA, CDR2 YSYEKL. V lost 1 base and J lost 4, with 20 bases in between. The CDR3 spans 18 residues. The material sequenced was CD4+ T cells from PBMCs, cultured in vitro. The clonotype was recovered from a human donor in good health. The gene calls are TRBV4-1 and TRBJ2-4, with a weak D call TRBD1 (6 bases). CDR3: CASSQGPPRGLAKNIQYF. The CDR3 DNA sequence: TGCGCCAGCAGCCAAGGGCCCCCCAGGGGATTGGCAAAAAACATTCAGTACTTC.